This T cell receptor beta chain comes out of a study of T cells in Graves' hyperthyroidism and ophthalmopathy. TCR beta CDR3 regions were amplified from RNA. TCR CDR3 regions were first amplified by RT-PCR with HTBI primers. TCRdb re-called the multiplex PCR reads through MiXCR, storing one row per CDR3 protein. The table shows under 250,000 distinct CDR3 sequences, with approximately 17% occurring only once. Per the germline V gene, CDR1 is MDHEN and CDR2 is SYDVKM. The CDR3 totals 13 residues. The ends were cut back, 6 bases at V and 4 bases at J, with 10 bases in the middle. This clonotype was counted only a few times.

The source material was blood. This receptor was taken from a man between 45 and 60 years old with Graves' hyperthyroidism. J is TRBJ1-5 and V is TRBV28, with D perhaps TRBD1 (5 bases). The CDR3 DNA follows: TGTGCCAGCAGGTTCCGGGGGAATCAGCCCCAGCATTTT. Its translation: CASRFRGNQPQHF. Using reference TRBV28 and TRBJ1-5 for the parts outside the CDR3, the full variable domain is DVKVTQSSRYLVKRTGEKVFLECVQDMDHENMFWYRQDPGLGLRLIYFSYDVKMKEKGDIPEGYSVSREKKERFSLILESASTNQTSMYLCASRFRGNQPQHFGDGTRLSIL.